This T cell receptor (beta chain) was documented in a study of blood T cell repertoires in COVID-19. Study-wide background: Acute and convalescent COVID-19 samples came from the United States, Italy and Spain.

In the authors' methods: Counts of nucleated cells, estimated from reference gene primer amplification, were obtained. The method was immunoSEQ multiplex PCR; TCRdb's version includes in-frame clones alone and lacks a portion of them. V, J and clone size reflect that table, while D and trimming were determined from the DNA. The repertoire holds around 94,000 clones, about 78% seen once, with approximately 9.6% in the top ten. With 3 bases removed from V and 3 bases from J, the gap between germline ends came to 12 bases. The CDR3 covers 13 residues. In germline, CDR1 is DFQATT, CDR2 SNEGSKA (reference sequence).

The receptor's source is a man aged 60 to 75 with active or convalescent COVID-19. This chain links TRBV20-1 with TRBJ2-7; tentatively, D is TRBD2 (5 bases). Specimen: peripheral blood. CDR3 nucleotides: TGCAGTGCTAGTTCTGGACTTGTCTACGAGCAGTACGTC. This encodes CSASSGLVYEQYV.